The 10 T cell receptor beta chains given below trace back to one sample, sequenced in a study of blood T cell repertoires in COVID-19. The method was immunoSEQ multiplex PCR; TCRdb's version includes in-frame clones alone and lacks a portion of them. Here the sample spans about 50,000 clones, approximately 84% being singletons. Sequencing used peripheral blood. Receptor source: a human donor with active COVID-19. The donor label of this sample is uncertain.

The chain's CDR3 is CASSSVPGAVEAFF. The DNA for the CDR3 is TGTGCCAGCAGCTCGGTCCCAGGGGCGGTTGAAGCTTTCTTT. The V call is TRBV7-2, the J call TRBJ1-1, with D possibly matching TRBD1 (6 bases). Between the trimmed V and J ends, which lost 4 bases and 7 bases, there was a span of 16 bases. This CDR3 is built from 14 residues. The germline CDR1 and CDR2 sequences are SGHTA and FQGNSA.

The gene calls are TRBV2 and TRBJ2-3; TRBD2 agrees at 11 bases. The J segment lost 5 bases and the V segment lost 7 bases, leaving 11 bases of the junction unmatched. Germline-derived CDR1 and CDR2 are SNHLY and FYNNEI. The CDR3 covers 16 residues. Here the CDR3 reads CASNYLAGGHGDTQYF. CDR3 DNA sequence: TGTGCCAGCAACTATCTAGCGGGGGGCCACGGAGATACGCAGTATTTT.

This chain uses TRBV29-1 with TRBJ1-2, with 7 bases fitting TRBD1. The germline gives CDR1 SQVTM, CDR2 ANQGSEA. V dropped 4 bases and J dropped 4; count of bases not matched to a gene: 3. This CDR3 spans 12 amino acids. For the CDR3, the DNA is TGCAGCGTTGCCGGGACAGTCTATGGCTACACCTTC. As protein: CSVAGTVYGYTF. The full variable domain, with the rest looked up from reference TRBV29-1 and TRBJ1-2, is SAVISQKPSRDICQRGTSLTIQCQVDSQVTMMFWYRQQPGQSLTLIATANQGSEATYESGFVIDKFPISRPNLTFSTLTVSNMSPEDSSIYLCSVAGTVYGYTFGSGTRLTVV.

This clone was seen only once. The V call is TRBV7-2, the J call TRBJ2-1; possibly TRBD2 for D (6 bases). V dropped 3 bases and J dropped 1 base, with 16 bases sitting between them. The CDR3 has 17 amino acids. In germline, CDR1 is SGHTA, CDR2 FQGNSA. The CDR3 DNA reads as TGTGCCAGCAGCTTTGGCTGGGACTTGGGGTCCTACAATGAGCAGTTCTTC. Amino acids: CASSFGWDLGSYNEQFF.

This clone appeared a few times. The chain couples TRBV12-3 or TRBV12-4 to TRBJ1-3, with D perhaps TRBD1 (5 bases). The CDR3 loop spans 13 amino acids. Trimming shortened V by 2 bases and J by 8 bases, and 10 bases separated the two germline ends. The CDR3 DNA follows: TGTGCCAGCAGTTTAAGGCAGGGCCACACCATATATTTT. Its translation: CASSLRQGHTIYF.

This clone appeared a few times. This sequence joins TRBV2 and TRBJ1-2; 12 bases align to TRBD1. Germline loops: CDR1 SNHLY, CDR2 FYNNEI. The CDR3 totals 15 residues. The ends lost 5 bases at V and 2 bases at J; junction bases unmatched: 3. The CDR3 DNA reads TGTGCCAGCAGTTTAGGGACAGGGGGCAACTATGGCTACACCTTC. Its translation: CASSLGTGGNYGYTF.

The gene calls are TRBV4-3 and TRBJ1-6; D remains unclear. CDR1 LGHNA and CDR2 YSLEER come from the germline V gene. This CDR3 contains 14 residues. V was clipped by 0 bases and J by 14 bases, with 14 bases between them. The CDR3 region is CASSQEDRGWALHF. The CDR3 nucleotides are TGCGCCAGCAGCCAAGAGGATCGAGGGTGGGCCCTCCACTTT.

The chain uses TRBV7-9 and TRBJ1-2; D call uncertain. Germline CDR1 SEHNR, CDR2 FQNEAQ (reference sequence). Trimming left V 4 bases short and J 7 bases short, with 7 bases between. The CDR3 loop spans 11 amino acids. The CDR3 DNA is TGTGCCAGCAGCTCCTCACTTGGCTACACCTTC. This sequence encodes CASSSSLGYTF.

This chain joins TRBV11-1 and TRBJ2-1; D possibly corresponds to TRBD1 (5 bases). V lost 5 bases and J lost 9, with 14 bases in between. This CDR3 is built from 13 residues. Germline CDR1 is SGHAT and CDR2 is FQDESV (reference sequence). CDR3 sequence reads: CASSPQGWGEQFF. The CDR3 DNA sequence: TGTGCCAGCAGCCCTCAGGGCTGGGGTGAGCAGTTCTTC.

The rearrangement joins TRBV5-4 to TRBJ1-1; 12 nucleotides match TRBD1. The CDR3 totals 15 residues. CDR1 SGHNT and CDR2 YYREEE come from the germline V gene (reference sequence). Trimming at V came to 0 bases and at J to 10 bases, leaving 7 bases not matched to a gene. The CDR3, as DNA: TGTGCCAGCAGCTTGGTTCTGGGACAGGGGGCAACAGCTTTCTTT. As protein: CASSLVLGQGATAFF.